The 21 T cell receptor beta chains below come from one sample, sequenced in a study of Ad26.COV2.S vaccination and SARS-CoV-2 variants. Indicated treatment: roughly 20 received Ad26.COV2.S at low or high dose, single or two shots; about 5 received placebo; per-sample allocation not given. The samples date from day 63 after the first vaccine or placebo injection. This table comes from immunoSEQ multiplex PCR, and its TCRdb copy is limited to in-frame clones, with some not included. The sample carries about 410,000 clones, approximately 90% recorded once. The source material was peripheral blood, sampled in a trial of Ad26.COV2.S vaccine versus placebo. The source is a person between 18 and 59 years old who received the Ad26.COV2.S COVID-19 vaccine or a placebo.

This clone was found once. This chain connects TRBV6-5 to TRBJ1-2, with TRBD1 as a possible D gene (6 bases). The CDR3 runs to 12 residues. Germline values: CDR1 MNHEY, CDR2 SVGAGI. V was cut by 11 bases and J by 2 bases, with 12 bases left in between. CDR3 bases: TGTGCCTTACGGGGGGCCAACTATGGCTACACCTTC. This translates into CALRGANYGYTF.

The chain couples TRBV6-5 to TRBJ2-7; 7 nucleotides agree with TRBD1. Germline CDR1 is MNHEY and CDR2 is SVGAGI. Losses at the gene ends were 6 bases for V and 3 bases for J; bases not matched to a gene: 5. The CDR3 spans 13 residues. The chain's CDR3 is CASSLNRGYEQYF. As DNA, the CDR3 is TGTGCCAGCAGCCTTAACAGGGGCTACGAGCAGTACTTC.

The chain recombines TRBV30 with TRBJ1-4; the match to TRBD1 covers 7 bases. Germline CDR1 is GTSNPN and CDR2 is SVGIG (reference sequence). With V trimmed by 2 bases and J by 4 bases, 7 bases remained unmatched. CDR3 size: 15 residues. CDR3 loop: CAWSTRTGLNEKLFF. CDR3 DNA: TGTGCCTGGAGTACAAGGACAGGCCTTAATGAAAAACTGTTTTTT.

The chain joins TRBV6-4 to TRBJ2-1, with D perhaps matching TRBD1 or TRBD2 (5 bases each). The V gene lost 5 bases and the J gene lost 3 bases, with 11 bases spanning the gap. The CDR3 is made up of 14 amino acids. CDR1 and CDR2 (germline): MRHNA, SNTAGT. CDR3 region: CASSLEGSYNEQFF. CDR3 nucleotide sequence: TGTGCCAGCAGTCTAGAGGGGAGCTACAATGAGCAGTTCTTC.

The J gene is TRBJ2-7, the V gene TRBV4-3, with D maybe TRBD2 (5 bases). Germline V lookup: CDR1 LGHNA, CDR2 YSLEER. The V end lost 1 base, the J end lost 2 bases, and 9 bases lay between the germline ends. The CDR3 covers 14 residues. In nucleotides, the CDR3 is TGCGCCAGCAGCCAAGTTTACGGGGCCTACGAGCAGTACTTC. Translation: CASSQVYGAYEQYF.

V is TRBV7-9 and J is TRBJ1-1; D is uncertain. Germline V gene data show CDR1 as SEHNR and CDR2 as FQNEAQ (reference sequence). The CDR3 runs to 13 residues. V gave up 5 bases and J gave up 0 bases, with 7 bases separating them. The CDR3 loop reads CASSATVNTEAFF. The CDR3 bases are TGTGCCAGCAGCGCGACGGTGAACACTGAAGCTTTCTTT.

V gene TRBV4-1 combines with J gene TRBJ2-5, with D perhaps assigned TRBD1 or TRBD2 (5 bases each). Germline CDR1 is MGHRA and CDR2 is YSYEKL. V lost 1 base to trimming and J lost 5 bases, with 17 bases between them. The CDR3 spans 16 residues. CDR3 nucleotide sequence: TGCGCCAGCAGCCAAGTTGGCCGGACCTGGGGGGAGACCCAGTACTTC. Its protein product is CASSQVGRTWGETQYF.

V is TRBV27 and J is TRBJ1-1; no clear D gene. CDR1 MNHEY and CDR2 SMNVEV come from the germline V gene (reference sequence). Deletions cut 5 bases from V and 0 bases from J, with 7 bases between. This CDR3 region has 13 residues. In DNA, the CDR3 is TGTGCCAGCAGTACAACGGTGAACACTGAAGCTTTCTTT. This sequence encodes CASSTTVNTEAFF.

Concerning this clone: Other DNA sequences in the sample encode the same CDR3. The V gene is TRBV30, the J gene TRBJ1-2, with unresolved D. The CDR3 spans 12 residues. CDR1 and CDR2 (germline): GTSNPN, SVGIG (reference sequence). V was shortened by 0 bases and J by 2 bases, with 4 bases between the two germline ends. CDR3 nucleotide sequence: TGTGCCTGGAGTGTCTTGAACTATGGCTACACCTTC. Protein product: CAWSVLNYGYTF.

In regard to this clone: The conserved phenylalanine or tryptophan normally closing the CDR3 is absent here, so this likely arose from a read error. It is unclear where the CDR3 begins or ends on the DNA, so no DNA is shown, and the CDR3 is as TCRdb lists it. The CDR3 region is CASSPTLR. V gene TRBV10-2 combines with J gene TRBJ2-3. The CDR3 is 8 residues long, counting both termini. Germline loops: CDR1 WSHSY, CDR2 SAAADI.

The CDR3 loop reads CASNFPGKKGGNTIYF. The CDR3 DNA reads as TGTGCCAGCAACTTCCCCGGGAAAAAAGGAGGAAACACCATATATTTT. This chain joins TRBV2 and TRBJ1-3, with D uncertain. The germline gives CDR1 SNHLY, CDR2 FYNNEI. Trimming took off 7 bases at V and 4 bases at J, with 20 bases between the two ends. The CDR3 runs 16 residues.

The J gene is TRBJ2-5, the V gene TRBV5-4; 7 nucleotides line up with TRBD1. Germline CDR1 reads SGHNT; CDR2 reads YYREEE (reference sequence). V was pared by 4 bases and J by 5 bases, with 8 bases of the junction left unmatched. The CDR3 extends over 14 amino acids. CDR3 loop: CASSLTGVRETQYF. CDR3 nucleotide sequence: TGTGCCAGCAGCCTCACAGGGGTACGGGAGACCCAGTACTTC.

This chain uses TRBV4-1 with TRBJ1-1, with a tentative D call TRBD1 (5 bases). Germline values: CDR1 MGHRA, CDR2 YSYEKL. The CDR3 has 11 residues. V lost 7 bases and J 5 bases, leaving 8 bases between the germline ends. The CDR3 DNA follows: TGCGCCAGCACCACAGGAACTGAAGCTTTCTTT. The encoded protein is CASTTGTEAFF.

The CDR3 reads CSVPRADKTQYF. CDR3 sequence (DNA): TGCAGCGTTCCCCGGGCCGATAAGACCCAGTACTTC. The rearrangement uses TRBV29-1 and TRBJ2-5; D is unclear. From germline, CDR1 is SQVTM and CDR2 ANQGSEA. The CDR3 extends over 12 amino acids. Trimming left V 5 bases short and J 6 bases short, with 13 bases between.

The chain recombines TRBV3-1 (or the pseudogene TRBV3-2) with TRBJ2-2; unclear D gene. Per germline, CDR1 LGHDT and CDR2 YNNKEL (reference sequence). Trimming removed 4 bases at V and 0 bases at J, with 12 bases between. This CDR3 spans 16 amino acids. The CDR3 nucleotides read TGTGCCAGCAGCCCGCGTGGGAATACGAACACCGGGGAGCTGTTTTTT. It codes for CASSPRGNTNTGELFF.

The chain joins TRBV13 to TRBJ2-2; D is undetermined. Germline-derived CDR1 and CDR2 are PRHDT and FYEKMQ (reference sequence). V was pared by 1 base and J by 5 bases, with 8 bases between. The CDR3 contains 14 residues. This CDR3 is CASSLELWTGELFF. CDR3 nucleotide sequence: TGTGCCAGCAGCTTAGAACTATGGACCGGGGAGCTGTTTTTT.

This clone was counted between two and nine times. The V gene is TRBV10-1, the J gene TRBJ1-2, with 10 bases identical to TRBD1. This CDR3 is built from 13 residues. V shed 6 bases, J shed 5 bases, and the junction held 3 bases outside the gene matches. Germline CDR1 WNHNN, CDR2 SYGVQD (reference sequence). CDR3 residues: CASSPGQGYGYTF. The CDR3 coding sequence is TGCGCCAGCAGCCCGGGACAGGGGTATGGCTACACCTTC.

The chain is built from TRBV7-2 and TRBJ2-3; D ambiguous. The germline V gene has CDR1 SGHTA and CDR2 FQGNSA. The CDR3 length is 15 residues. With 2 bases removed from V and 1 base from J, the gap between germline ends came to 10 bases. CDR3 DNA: TGTGCCAGCAGCTTATATAACGAGGGCACAGATACGCAGTATTTT. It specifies CASSLYNEGTDTQYF.

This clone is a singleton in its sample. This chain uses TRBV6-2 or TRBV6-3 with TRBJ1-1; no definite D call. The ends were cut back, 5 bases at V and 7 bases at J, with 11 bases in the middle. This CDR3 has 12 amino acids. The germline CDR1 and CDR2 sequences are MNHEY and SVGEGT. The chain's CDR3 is CASSLGRYEAFF. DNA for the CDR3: TGTGCCAGCAGTCTCGGGCGTTATGAAGCTTTCTTT.

The CDR3 DNA reads TGTGCCAGCAGCCGCGGTTCACCCGAGCAGTTCTTC. It translates to CASSRGSPEQFF. The chain carries TRBV7-9 and TRBJ2-1; no firm D call. From germline, CDR1 is SEHNR and CDR2 FQNEAQ (reference sequence). Trimming cost V 5 bases and J 10 bases, with 12 bases left between them. The CDR3 is made up of 12 amino acids.

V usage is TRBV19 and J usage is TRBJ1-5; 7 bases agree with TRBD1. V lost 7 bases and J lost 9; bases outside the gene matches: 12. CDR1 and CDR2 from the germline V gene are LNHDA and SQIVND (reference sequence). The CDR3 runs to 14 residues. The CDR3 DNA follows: TGTGCCAGTAAGACCTCAGGGCAGGGGGGGCCCCAGCATTTT. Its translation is CASKTSGQGGPQHF.